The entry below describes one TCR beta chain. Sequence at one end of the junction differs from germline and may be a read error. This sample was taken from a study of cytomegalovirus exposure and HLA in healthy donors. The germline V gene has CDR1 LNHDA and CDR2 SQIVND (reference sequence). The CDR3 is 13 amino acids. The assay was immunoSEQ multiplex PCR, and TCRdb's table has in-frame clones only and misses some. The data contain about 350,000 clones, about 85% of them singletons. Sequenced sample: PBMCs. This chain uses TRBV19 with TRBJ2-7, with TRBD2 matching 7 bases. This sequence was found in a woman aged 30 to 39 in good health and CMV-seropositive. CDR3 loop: CASRFAGAYGQYF. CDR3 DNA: TGTGCCAGTAGGTTTGCGGGAGCCTACGGGCAGTACTTC.